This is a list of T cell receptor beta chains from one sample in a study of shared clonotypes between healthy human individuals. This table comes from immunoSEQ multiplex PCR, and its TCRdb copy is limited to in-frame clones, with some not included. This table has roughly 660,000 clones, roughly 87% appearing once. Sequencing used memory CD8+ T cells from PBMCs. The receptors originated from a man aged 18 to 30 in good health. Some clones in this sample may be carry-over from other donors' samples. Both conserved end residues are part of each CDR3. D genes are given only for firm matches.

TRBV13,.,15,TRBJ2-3,CASSVRGVSTDTQYF
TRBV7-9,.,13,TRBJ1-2,CASSLPTNYGYTF
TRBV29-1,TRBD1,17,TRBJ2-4,CSVVGDRGDVAKNIQYF
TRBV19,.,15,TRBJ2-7,CASSMGAGSPYEQYF
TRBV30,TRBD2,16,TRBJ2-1,CAWSVLAGGAMHEQFF
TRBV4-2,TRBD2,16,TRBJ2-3,CASSQKIAGEVDTQYF
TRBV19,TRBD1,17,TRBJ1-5,CASRPRQGQGSNQPQHF
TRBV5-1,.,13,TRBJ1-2,CASSKRTGDGYTF
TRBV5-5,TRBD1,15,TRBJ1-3,CASSPRGQGKNTIYF
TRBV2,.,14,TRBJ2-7,CASSSGVRSYEQYF
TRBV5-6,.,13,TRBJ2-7,CASSFAGGYEQYF
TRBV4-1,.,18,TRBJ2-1,CASSQGRIGLNKGNEQFF
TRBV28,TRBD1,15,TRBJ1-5,CASSPGTGWDQPQHF
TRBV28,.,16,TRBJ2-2,CASSQISVRVAGELFF
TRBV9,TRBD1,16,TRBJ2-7,CASSVTGTATSYEQYF
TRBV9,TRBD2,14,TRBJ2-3,CASSVSGIPDTQYF
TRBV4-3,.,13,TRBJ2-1,CASSQEGYNEQFF
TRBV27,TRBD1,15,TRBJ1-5,CASSSAPTGNQPQHF
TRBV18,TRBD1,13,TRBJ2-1,CASSPGQYNEQFF
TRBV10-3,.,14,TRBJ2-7,CAISVQRGGYEQYF
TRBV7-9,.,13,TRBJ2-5,CASSYRDLETQYF
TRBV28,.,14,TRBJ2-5,CASSHKRAQETQYF
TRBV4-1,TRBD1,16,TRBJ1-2,CASSQTPGQLNYGYTF
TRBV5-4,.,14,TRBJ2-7,CASSLGRDSYEQYF
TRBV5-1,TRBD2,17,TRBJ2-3,CASSPNLLAGESDTQYF
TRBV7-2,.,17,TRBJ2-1,CASSSPGARRSYNEQFF
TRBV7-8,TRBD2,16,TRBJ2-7,CASSLGPTSGGHEQYF
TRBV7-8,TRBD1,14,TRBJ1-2,CASSFTGGAEGYTF
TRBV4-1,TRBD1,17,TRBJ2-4,CASSQQGGQGLLSIQYF
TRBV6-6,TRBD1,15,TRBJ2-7,CASGKRQGADYEQYF
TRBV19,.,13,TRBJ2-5,CASSIRTRETQYF
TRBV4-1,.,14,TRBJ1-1,CASSQGLRGAEAFF
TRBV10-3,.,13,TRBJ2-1,CAIKAREYNEQFF
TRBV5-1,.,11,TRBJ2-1,CASSLDSQQFF
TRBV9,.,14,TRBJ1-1,CASSARGAGTEAFF
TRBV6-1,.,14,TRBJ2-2,CASSEALRAGELFF
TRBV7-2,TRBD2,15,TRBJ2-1,CASSLLAGGYNEQFF
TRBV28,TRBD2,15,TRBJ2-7,CASSFPGLGSYEQYF
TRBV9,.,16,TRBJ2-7,CASSPSPRDTSYEQYF
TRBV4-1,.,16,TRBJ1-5,CASSQVNRDFNQPQHF
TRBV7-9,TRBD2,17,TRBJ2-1,CASSTTSGRALVDEQFF
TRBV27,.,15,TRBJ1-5,CASSPRGPGNQPQHF
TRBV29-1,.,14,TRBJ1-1,CSVEAREGGTEAFF
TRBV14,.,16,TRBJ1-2,CASSTGAGLVNYGYTF
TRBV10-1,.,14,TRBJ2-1,CARTKTKQGDEQFF
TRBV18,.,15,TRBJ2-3,CASSEQGWSTDTQYF
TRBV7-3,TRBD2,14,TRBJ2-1,CASSAGLAKDEQFF
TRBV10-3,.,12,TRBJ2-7,CAIETEGREQYF
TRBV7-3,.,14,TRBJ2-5,CASSSGGGVETQYF
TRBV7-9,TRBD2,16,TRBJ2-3,CASSLTLAASTDTQYF
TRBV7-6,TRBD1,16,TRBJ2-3,CASSQPSGTVTDTQYF
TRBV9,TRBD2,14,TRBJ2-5,CASSVEGGQETQYF
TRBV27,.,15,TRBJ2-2,CASTKTRHRGGELFF
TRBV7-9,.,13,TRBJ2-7,CASSPTGGLEQYF
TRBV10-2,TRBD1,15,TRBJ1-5,CASSETGGGNQPQHF
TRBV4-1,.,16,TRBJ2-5,CASSQEGLSIKETQYF
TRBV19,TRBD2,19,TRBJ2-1,CASSMDRGGREQKRSEQFF
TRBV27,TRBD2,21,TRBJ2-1,CASSPYQVLAGVTVGNNEQFF
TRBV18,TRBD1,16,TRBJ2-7,CASSRSGTGLSYEQYF